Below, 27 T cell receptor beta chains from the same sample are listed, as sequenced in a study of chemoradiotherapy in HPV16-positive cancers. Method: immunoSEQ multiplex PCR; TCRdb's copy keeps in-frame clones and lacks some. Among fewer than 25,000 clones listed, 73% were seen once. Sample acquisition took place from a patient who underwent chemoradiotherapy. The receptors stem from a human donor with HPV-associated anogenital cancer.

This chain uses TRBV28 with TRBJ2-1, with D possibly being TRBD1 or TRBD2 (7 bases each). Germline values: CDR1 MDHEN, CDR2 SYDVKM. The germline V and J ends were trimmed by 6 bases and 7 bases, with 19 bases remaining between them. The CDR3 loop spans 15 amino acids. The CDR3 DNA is TGTGCCAGCAGCCCAGGGGGGGCTTCGGGGAATGAGCAGTTCTTC. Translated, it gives CASSPGGASGNEQFF.

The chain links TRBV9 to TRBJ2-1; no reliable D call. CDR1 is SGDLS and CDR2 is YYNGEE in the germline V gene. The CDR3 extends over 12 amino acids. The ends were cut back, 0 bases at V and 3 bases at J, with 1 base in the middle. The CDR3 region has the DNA TGTGCCAGCAGCGTAGGCTACAATGAGCAGTTCTTC. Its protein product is CASSVGYNEQFF.

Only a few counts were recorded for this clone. In DNA, the CDR3 is TGTGCCAGCAGCGCGGACCGGTACAATGAGCAGTTCTTC. Amino acids: CASSADRYNEQFF. The genes are TRBV6-5 and TRBJ2-1; D gene ambiguous. The germline CDR1 and CDR2 sequences are MNHEY and SVGAGI. The CDR3 consists of 13 residues. Trimming stripped 6 bases from V and 4 bases from J, with 10 bases between.

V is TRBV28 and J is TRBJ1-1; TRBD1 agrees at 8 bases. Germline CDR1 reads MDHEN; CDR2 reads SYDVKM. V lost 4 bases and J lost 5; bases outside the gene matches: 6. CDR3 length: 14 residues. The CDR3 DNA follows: TGTGCCAGCAGTTCACACAGGACAGGGACTGAAGCTTTCTTT. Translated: CASSSHRTGTEAFF.

The CDR3 nucleotides are TGTGCCAGCAGCTTATATCCTGAGGGGGTGGATGCGCGGGCTTTCTTT. As protein: CASSLYPEGVDARAFF. The rearrangement uses TRBV7-8 and TRBJ1-1, with TRBD1 as a possible D gene (6 bases). V lost 2 bases, J lost 11 bases, and 24 bases lay in between. The CDR3 sequence is 16 residues long. Germline V gene lookup returns CDR1 SGHVS and CDR2 FQNEAQ.

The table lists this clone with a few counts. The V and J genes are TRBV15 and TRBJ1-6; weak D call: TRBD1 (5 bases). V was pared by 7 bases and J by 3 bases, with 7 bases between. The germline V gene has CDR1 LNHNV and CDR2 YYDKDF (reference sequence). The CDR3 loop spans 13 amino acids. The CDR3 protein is CATTRGYNSPLHF. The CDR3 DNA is TGTGCCACCACAAGGGGCTATAATTCACCCCTCCACTTT.

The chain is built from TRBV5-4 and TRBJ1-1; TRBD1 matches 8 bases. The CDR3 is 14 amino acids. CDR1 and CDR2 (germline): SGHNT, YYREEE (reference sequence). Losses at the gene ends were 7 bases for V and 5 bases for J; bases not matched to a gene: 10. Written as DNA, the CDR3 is TGTGCCAGCGGAGCAGGGGGCGGGATGACTGAAGCTTTCTTT. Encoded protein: CASGAGGGMTEAFF.

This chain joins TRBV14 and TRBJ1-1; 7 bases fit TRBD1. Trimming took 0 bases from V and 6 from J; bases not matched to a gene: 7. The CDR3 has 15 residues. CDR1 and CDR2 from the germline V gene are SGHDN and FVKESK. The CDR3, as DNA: TGTGCCAGCAGCCAAGATCCACAGGGGTTCGCTGAAGCTTTCTTT. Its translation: CASSQDPQGFAEAFF.

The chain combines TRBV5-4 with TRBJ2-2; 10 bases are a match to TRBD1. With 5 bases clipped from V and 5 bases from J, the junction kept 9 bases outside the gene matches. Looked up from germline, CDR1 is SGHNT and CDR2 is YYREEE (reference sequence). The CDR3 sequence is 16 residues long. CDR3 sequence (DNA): TGTGCCAGCAGATCCGGGACAGGGGTCGGAACCGGGGAGCTGTTTTTT. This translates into CASRSGTGVGTGELFF. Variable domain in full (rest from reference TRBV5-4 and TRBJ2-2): ETGVTQSPTHLIKTRGQQVTLRCSSQSGHNTVSWYQQALGQGPQFIFQYYREEENGRGNFPPRFSGLQFPNYSSELNVNALELDDSALYLCASRSGTGVGTGELFFGEGSRLTVL.

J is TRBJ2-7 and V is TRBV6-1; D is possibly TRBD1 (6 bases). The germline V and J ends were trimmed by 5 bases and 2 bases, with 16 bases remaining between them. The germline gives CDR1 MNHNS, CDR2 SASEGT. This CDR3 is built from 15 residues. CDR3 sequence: CASSPSRGRTYEQYF. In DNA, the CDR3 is TGTGCCAGCAGTCCCTCTAGGGGGAGAACCTACGAGCAGTACTTC.

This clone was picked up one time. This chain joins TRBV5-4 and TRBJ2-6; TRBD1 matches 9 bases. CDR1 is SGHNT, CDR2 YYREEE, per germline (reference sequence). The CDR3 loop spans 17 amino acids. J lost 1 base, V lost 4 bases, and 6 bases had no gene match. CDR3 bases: TGTGCCAGCAGCGGGGACAGGGTACAATCTGGGGCCAACGTCCTGACTTTC. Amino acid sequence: CASSGDRVQSGANVLTF.

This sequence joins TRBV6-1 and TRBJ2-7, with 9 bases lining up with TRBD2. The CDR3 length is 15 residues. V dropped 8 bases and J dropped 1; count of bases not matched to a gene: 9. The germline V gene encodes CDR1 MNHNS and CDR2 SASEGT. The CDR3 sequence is CASEGSGGPSYEQYF. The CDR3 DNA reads TGTGCCAGCGAAGGAAGCGGGGGGCCTTCCTACGAGCAGTACTTC.

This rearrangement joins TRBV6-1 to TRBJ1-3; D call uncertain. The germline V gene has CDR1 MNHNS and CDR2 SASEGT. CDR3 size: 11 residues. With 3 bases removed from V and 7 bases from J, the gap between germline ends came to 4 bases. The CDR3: CASSDFNTIYF. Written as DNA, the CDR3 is TGTGCCAGCAGTGACTTTAACACCATATATTTT.

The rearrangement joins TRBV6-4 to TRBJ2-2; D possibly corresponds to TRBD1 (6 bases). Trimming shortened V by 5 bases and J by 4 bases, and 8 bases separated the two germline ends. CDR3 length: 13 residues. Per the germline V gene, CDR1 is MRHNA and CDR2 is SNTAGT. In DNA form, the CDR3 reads TGTGCCAGCAGTTTACAGGGCACCGGGGAGCTGTTTTTT. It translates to CASSLQGTGELFF.

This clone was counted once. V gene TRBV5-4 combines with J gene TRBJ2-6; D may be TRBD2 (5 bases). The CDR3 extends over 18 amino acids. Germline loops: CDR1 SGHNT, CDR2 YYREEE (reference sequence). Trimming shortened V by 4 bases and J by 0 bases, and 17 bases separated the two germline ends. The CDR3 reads CASSPPGGLFSGANVLTF. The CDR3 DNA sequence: TGTGCCAGCAGCCCCCCGGGTGGACTTTTCTCTGGGGCCAACGTCCTGACTTTC.

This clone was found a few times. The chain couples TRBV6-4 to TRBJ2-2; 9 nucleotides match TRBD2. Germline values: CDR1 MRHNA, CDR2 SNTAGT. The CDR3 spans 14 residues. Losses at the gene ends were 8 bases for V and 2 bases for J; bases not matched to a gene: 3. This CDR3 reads CASSTSGNTGELFF. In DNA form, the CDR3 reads TGTGCCAGCTCGACTAGCGGTAACACCGGGGAGCTGTTTTTT.

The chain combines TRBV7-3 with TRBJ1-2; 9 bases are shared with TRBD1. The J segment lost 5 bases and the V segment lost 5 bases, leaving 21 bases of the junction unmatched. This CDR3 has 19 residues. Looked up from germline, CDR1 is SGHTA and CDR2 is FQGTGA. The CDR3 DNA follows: TGTGCCAGCAGCAGCCCTGGGGCGGGACAGGGAGCACGGGAGTATGGCTACACCTTC. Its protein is CASSSPGAGQGAREYGYTF.

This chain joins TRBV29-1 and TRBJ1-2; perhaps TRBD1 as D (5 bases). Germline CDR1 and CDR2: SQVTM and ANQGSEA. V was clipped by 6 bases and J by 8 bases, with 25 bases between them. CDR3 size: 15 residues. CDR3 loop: CSVGVGGNPPRGYTF. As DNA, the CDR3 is TGCAGCGTGGGGGTGGGCGGTAATCCCCCCCGGGGCTACACCTTC.

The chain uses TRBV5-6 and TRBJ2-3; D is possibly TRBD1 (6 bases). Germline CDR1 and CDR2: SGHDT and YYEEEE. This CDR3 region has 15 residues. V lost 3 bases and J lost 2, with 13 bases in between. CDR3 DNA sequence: TGTGCCAGCAGCTCTACGGGACAAATCACAGATACGCAGTATTTT. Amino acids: CASSSTGQITDTQYF. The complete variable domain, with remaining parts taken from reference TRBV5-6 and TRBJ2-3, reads DAGVTQSPTHLIKTRGQQVTLRCSPKSGHDTVSWYQQALGQGPQFIFQYYEEEERQRGNFPDRFSGHQFPNYSSELNVNALLLGDSALYLCASSSTGQITDTQYFGPGTRLTVL.

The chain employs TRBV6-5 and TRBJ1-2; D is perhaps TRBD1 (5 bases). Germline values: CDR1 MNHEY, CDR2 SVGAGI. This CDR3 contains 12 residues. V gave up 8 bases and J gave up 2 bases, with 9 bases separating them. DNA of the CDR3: TGTGCCAGCCGGACACCCAACTATGGCTACACCTTC. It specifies CASRTPNYGYTF.

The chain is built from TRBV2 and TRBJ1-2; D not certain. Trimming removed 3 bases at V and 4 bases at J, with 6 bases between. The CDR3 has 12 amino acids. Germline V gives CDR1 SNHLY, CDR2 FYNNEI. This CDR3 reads CASSDSVYGYTF. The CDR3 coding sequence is TGTGCCAGCAGTGACAGCGTCTATGGCTACACCTTC. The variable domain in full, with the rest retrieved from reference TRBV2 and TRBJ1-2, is EPEVTQTPSHQVTQMGQEVILRCVPISNHLYFYWYRQILGQKVEFLVSFYNNEISEKSEIFDDQFSVERPDGSNFTLKIRSTKLEDSAMYFCASSDSVYGYTFGSGTRLTVV.

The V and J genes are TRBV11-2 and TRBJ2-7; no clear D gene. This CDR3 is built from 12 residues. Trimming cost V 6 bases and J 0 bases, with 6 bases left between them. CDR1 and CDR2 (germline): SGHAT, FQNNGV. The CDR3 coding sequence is TGTGCCAGCAGTTTGGACTCCTACGAGCAGTACTTC. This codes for CASSLDSYEQYF. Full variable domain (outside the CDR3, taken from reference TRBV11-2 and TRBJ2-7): EAGVAQSPRYKIIEKRQSVAFWCNPISGHATLYWYQQILGQGPKLLIQFQNNGVVDDSQLPKDRFSAERLKGVDSTLKIQPAKLEDSAVYLCASSLDSYEQYFGPGTRLTVT.

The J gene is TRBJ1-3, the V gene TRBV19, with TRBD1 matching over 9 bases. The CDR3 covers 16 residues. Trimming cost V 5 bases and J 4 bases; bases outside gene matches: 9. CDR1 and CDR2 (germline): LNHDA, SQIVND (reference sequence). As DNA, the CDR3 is TGTGCCAGTAGTTTGCTACCGGGACAGGGAGGAAACACCATATATTTT. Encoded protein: CASSLLPGQGGNTIYF.

CDR3 loop: CASSQDPRENIQYF. The CDR3 DNA reads as TGTGCCAGCAGCCAAGACCCCAGAGAAAACATTCAGTACTTC. This chain links TRBV4-2 with TRBJ2-4, with D hard to call. The length of the CDR3 is 14 residues. Germline loops: CDR1 LGHNA, CDR2 YNFKEQ. V gave up 0 bases and J gave up 5 bases, with 8 bases separating them.

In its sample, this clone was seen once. The CDR3 bases are TGCAGTGCTATGGGGAAGAACGAGCAGTACTTC. Protein product: CSAMGKNEQYF. The chain combines TRBV20-1 with TRBJ2-7; D is ambiguous. The CDR3 sequence is 11 residues long. Germline assignment: CDR1 DFQATT and CDR2 SNEGSKA (reference sequence). V was clipped by 4 bases and J by 5 bases, with 9 bases between them.

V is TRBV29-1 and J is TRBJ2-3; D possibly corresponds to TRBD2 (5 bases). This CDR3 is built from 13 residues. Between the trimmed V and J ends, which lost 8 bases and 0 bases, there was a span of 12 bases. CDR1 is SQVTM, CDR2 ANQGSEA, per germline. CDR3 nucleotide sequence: TGCAGCACTGACGGGATTAGCACAGATACGCAGTATTTT. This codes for CSTDGISTDTQYF.

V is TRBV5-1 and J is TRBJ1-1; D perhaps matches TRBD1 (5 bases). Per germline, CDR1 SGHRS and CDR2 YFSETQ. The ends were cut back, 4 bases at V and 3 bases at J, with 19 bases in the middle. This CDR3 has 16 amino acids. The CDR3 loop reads CASSQTGRRGDTEAFF. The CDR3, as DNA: TGCGCCAGCAGCCAAACGGGCAGGAGAGGGGACACTGAAGCTTTCTTT.